These T cell receptor beta chains were read from a single sample in a study of shared clonotypes between healthy human individuals. Clones were sequenced by immunoSEQ multiplex PCR, and TCRdb holds only the in-frame ones, with some missing. The repertoire holds some 1,100,000 clones, about 84% seen once, with more than 0.45% in the top ten. Sequenced sample: memory CD4+ T cells from PBMCs. Source of these receptors: a man between 18 and 29 years old in good health. Some clones in this sample may be carry-over from other donors' samples. Each CDR3 is given with its conserved first and last residue. Fields, in order: clone size, J gene, D gene, V gene, CDR3 DNA, CDR3 protein. The D gene is left open where the match is weak. Rows may omit the clone size; those that give it use once, few, many or a size class.

.	TRBJ2-3	.	TRBV6-6	TGTGCCAGCAGTCAAACAGGGCGGAGGAGCACAGATACGCAGTATTTT	CASSQTGRRSTDTQYF
once	TRBJ2-7	TRBD1	TRBV5-4	TGTGCCAGCAGCTTAAGACCACAGGGGGTCCCTTATACCTTAACCTACGAGCAGTACTTC	CASSLRPQGVPYTLTYEQYF
once	TRBJ2-1	.	TRBV6-6	TGTGCCAGCAGTTACTCTCTTTGGGCGCTTAACAATGAGCAGTTCTTC	CASSYSLWALNNEQFF
few	TRBJ1-3	.	TRBV29-1	TGCAGCGCAAACGGGGGATCTGGAAACACCATATATTTT	CSANGGSGNTIYF
.	TRBJ1-2	.	TRBV6-1	TGTGCCAGCAGCACGGGACCGCGAGTCTATGGCTACACCTTC	CASSTGPRVYGYTF
.	TRBJ1-2	TRBD1	TRBV5-1	TGCGCCAGCAGACCGGGACAGACCTATGGCTACACCTTC	CASRPGQTYGYTF
.	TRBJ1-1	.	TRBV11-2	TGTGCCAGCAGCCTTTCGGGGGCTGAAGCTTTCTTT	CASSLSGAEAFF
.	TRBJ2-5	TRBD1	TRBV5-1	TGCGCCAGCAGCTCAGGGACAGGGGGAGAAGAGACCCAGTACTTC	CASSSGTGGEETQYF
.	TRBJ2-3	.	TRBV11-2	TGTGCCAGCAGCTTAGACAGGGACACAGATACGCAGTATTTT	CASSLDRDTDTQYF
few	TRBJ2-7	.	TRBV2	TGTGCCAGCAGTGGTCTAGCGCTAGGCGAGCAGTACTTC	CASSGLALGEQYF
once	TRBJ2-7	.	TRBV2	TGTGCCAGCAGTGGACCTAGCGTGAGCTCCTACGAGCAGTACTTC	CASSGPSVSSYEQYF
.	TRBJ2-7	.	TRBV28	TGTGCCAGCACATCACAGGGCTACGAGCAGTACTTC	CASTSQGYEQYF
.	TRBJ1-3	.	TRBV28	TGTGCCAGCAGTCCCCACGCACCAACCTCTGGAAACACCATATATTTT	CASSPHAPTSGNTIYF
few	TRBJ2-1	.	TRBV18	TGTGCCAGCTCACCACCGGTGGCACCCTACGAGCAGTTCTTC	CASSPPVAPYEQFF
.	TRBJ2-5	TRBD2	TRBV28	TGTGCCAGCACCAACGCGGGGGAAGTGGGGCCTTTGCGGTACTTC	CASTNAGEVGPLRYF
.	TRBJ2-6	.	TRBV7-2	TGTGCCAGCAGCTTAGTTGCTAACTCTGGGGCCAACGTCCTGACTTTC	CASSLVANSGANVLTF
.	TRBJ2-4	.	TRBV27	TGTGCCAGCAGTTTCCATTCCACAGGGTCCAAAAACATTCAGTACTTC	CASSFHSTGSKNIQYF
.	TRBJ2-1	TRBD1	TRBV18	TGTGCCAGCTCACCTAGGACAGGGGAACAGTTCTTC	CASSPRTGEQFF
.	TRBJ2-7	.	TRBV4-1	TGCGCCAGCAGCCAAGCCCGTCAGGGGTCCTCCTACGAGCAGTACTTC	CASSQARQGSSYEQYF
.	TRBJ2-4	.	TRBV18	TGTGCCAGCTCACGGAGGGAAACACAGGGCAACATTCAGTACTTC	CASSRRETQGNIQYF
.	TRBJ2-7	.	TRBV5-1	TGCGCCAGCTCGTCAGGCGGGGTAGGAGAGCAGTACTTC	CASSSGGVGEQYF
.	TRBJ1-5	TRBD1	TRBV27	TGTGCCAGCAGTCCCGGGACAGACTTCAATCAGCCCCAGCATTTT	CASSPGTDFNQPQHF